This T cell receptor beta chain came from a study of cytotoxic CD8 clonotypes in ibrutinib-treated CLL. Libraries were prepared by immunoSEQ multiplex PCR; TCRdb keeps only in-frame clonotypes and omits some of them. The sample lists 200,000 or so clones; about four fifths were seen once. This CDR3 has 13 residues. Sequencing was performed on PBMCs, taken after 12 months of ibrutinib treatment. This receptor was identified in a human donor with chronic lymphocytic leukemia. This rearrangement joins TRBV21-1 to TRBJ2-5; no check of the table's D call, TRBD1, against the DNA was made. TRBV21-1 is shown as a pseudogene. The CDR3 DNA reads TGTGCCAGCAGCTCCAGACAGGCAGAGCCCCAGTACTTC. Translating it yields CASSSRQAEPQYF.